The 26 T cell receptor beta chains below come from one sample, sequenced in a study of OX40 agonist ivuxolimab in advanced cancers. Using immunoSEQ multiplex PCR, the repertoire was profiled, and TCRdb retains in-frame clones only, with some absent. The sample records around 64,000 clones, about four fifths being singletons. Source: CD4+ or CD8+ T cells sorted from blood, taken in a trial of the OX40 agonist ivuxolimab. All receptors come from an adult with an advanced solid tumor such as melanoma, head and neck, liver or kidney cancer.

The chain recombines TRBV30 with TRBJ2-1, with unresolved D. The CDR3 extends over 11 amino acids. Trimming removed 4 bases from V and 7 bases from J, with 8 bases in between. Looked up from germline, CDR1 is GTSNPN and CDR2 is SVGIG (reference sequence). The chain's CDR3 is CAWTGHNEQFF. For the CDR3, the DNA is TGTGCCTGGACAGGCCATAATGAGCAGTTCTTC.

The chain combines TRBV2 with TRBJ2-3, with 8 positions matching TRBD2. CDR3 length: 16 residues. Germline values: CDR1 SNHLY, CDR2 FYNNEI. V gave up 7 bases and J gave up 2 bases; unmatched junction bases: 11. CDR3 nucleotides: TGTGCCAGCAAGAGAGAAGCGGGGGTGGTCACAGATACGCAGTATTTT. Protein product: CASKREAGVVTDTQYF.

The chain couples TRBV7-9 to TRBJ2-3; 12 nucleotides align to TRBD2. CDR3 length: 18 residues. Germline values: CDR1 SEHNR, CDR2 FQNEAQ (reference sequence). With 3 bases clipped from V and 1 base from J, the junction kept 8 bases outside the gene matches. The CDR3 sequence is CASSFSLAGGPGTDTQYF. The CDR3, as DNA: TGTGCCAGCAGCTTCTCCCTAGCGGGGGGGCCAGGCACAGATACGCAGTATTTT.

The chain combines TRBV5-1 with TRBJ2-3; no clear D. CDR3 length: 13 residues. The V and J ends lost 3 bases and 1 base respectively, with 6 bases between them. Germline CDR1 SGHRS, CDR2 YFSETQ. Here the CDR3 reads CASSSPGTDTQYF. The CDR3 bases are TGCGCCAGCAGCTCCCCGGGCACAGATACGCAGTATTTT.

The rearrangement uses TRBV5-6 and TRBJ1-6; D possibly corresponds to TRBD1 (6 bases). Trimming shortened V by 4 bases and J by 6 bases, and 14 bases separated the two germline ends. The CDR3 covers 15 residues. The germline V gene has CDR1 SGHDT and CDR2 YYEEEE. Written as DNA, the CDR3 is TGTGCCAGCAGCCGCGGACAGTCCCGTAATTCACCCCTCCACTTT. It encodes CASSRGQSRNSPLHF.

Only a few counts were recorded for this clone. This CDR3 is CASSLRRADTQYF. The CDR3 DNA sequence: TGTGCCAGCAGCTTGAGGAGGGCAGATACGCAGTATTTT. The chain carries TRBV5-5 and TRBJ2-3; the D gene is possibly TRBD2 (6 bases). V lost 1 base, J lost 4 bases, and 7 bases lay in between. CDR3 size: 13 residues. Germline V gene data show CDR1 as SGHKS and CDR2 as YYEKEE (reference sequence).

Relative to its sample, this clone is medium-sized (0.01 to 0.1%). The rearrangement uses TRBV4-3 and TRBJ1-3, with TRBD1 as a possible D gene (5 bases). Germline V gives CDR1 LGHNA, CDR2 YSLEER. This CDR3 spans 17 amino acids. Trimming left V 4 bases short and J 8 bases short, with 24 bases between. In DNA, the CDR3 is TGCGCCAGCAGCCGCGAAGCCGCCATGCAGGGTCGCGACACCATATATTTT. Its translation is CASSREAAMQGRDTIYF.

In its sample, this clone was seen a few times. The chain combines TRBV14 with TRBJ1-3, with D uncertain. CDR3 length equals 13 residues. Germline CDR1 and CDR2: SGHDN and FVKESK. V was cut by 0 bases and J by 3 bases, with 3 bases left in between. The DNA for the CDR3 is TGTGCCAGCAGCCAAGAACATGGAAACACCATATATTTT. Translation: CASSQEHGNTIYF.

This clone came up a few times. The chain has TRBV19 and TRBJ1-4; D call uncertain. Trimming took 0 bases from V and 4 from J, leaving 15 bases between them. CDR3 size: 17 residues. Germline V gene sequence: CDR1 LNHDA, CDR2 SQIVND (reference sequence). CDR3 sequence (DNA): TGTGCCAGTAGTATAGACGGGCAGCCCTCCAGTAATGAAAAACTGTTTTTT. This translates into CASSIDGQPSSNEKLFF.

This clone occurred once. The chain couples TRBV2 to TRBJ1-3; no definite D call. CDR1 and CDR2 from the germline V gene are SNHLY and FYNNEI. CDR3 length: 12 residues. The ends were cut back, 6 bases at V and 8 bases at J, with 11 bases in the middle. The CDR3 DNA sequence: TGTGCCAGCAGGGGCCGGGGTCACACCATATATTTT. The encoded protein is CASRGRGHTIYF.

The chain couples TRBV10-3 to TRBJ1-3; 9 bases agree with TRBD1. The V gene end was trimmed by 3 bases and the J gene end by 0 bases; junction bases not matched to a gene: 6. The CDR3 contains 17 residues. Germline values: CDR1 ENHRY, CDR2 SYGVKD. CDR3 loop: CAISERGQGLSGNTIYF. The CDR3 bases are TGTGCCATCAGTGAAAGGGGACAGGGTCTCTCTGGAAACACCATATATTTT.

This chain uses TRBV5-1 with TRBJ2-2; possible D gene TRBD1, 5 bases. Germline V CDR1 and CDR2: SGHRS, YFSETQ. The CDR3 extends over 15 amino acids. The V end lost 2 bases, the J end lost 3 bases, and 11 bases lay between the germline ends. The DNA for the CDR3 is TGCGCCAGCAGCTTATCAGGGTCTGACACCGGGGAGCTGTTTTTT. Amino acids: CASSLSGSDTGELFF.

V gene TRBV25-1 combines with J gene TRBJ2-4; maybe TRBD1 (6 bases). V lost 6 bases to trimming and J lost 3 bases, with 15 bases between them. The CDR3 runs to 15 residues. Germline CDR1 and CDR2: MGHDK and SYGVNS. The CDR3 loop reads CASRLGASDKNIQYF. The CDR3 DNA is TGTGCCAGCAGATTGGGGGCTTCGGACAAAAACATTCAGTACTTC.

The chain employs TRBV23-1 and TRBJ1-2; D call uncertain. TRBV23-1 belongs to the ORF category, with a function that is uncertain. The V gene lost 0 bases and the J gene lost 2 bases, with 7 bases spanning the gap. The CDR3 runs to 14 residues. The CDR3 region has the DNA TGCGCCAGCAGTCAATCGCCAGGCAACTATGGCTACACCTTC. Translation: CASSQSPGNYGYTF.

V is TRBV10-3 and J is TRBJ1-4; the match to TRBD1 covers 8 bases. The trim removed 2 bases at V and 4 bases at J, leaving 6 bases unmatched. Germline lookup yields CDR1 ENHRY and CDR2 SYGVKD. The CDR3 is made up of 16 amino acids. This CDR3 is CAISELGTGDNEKLFF. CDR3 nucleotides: TGTGCCATCAGTGAGCTCGGGACAGGTGATAATGAAAAACTGTTTTTT.

CDR3 protein: CASSYQREQYF. The CDR3, as DNA: TGTGCCAGCAGTTACCAGCGCGAGCAGTACTTC. V gene TRBV6-1 combines with J gene TRBJ2-7; D remains unclear. CDR3 length: 11 amino acids. The germline V gene encodes CDR1 MNHNS and CDR2 SASEGT. V lost 5 bases and J lost 6, with 8 bases in between.

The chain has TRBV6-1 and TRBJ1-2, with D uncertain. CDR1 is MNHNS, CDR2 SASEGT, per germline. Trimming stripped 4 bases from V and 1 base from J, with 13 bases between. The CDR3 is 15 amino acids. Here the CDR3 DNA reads TGTGCCAGCAGTGCGAAGGACGGATTTAACTATGGCTACACCTTC. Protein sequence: CASSAKDGFNYGYTF.

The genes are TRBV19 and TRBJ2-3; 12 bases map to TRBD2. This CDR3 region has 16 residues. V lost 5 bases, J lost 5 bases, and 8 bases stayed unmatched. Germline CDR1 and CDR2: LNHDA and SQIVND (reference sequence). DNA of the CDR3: TGTGCCAGTAGTTACCACACTAGCGGGGGGTTAGATACGCAGTATTTT. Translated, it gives CASSYHTSGGLDTQYF.

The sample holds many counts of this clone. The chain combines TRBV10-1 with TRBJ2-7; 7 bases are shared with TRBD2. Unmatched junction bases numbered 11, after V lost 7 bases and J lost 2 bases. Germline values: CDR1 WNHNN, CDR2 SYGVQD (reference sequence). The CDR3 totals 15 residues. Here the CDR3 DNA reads TGCGCCAGCAAGGTAGCGTCGGGGAGGGCCTACGAGCAGTACTTC. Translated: CASKVASGRAYEQYF.

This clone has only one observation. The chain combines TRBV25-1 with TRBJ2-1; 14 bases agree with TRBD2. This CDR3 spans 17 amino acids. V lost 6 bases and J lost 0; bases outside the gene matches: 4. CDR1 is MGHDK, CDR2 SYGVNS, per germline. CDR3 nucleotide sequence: TGTGCCAGCAGGGGGACTAGCGGGGGCCCCTCCTACAATGAGCAGTTCTTC. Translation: CASRGTSGGPSYNEQFF.

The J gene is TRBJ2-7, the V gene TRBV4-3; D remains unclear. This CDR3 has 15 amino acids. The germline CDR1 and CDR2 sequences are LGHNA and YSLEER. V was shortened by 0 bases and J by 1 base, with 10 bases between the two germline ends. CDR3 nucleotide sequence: TGCGCCAGCAGCCAAGATTTGATGGAATCCTACGAGCAGTACTTC. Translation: CASSQDLMESYEQYF.

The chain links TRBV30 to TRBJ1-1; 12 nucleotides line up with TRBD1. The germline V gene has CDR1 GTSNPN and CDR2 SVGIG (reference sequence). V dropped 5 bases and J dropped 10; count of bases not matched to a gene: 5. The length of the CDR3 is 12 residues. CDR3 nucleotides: TGTGCCTGGGGGGGACAGGGGGCGAGAGCTTTCTTT. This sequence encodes CAWGGQGARAFF.

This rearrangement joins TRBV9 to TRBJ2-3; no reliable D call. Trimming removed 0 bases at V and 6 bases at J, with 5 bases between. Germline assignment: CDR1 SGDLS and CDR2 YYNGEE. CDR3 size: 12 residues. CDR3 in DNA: TGTGCCAGCAGCGTAGGCCTGGATACGCAGTATTTT. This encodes CASSVGLDTQYF.

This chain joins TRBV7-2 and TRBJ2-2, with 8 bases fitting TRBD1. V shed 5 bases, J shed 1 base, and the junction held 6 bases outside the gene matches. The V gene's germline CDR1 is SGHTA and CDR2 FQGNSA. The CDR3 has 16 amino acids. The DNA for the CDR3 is TGTGCCAGCAGCAAGGGGACAGGACTGAACACCGGGGAGCTGTTTTTT. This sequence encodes CASSKGTGLNTGELFF.

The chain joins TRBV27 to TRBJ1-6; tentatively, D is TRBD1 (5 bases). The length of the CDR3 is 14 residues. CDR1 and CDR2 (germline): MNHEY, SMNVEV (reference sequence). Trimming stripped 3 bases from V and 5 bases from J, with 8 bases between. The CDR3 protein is CASSFRGDNSPLHF. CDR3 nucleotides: TGTGCCAGCAGTTTTCGAGGGGATAATTCACCCCTCCACTTT.

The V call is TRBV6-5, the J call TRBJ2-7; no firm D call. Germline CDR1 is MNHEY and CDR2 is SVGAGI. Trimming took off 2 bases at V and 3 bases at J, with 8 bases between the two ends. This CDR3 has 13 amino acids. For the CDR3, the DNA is TGTGCCAGCAGTTACACGTGGGGCTACGAGCAGTACTTC. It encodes CASSYTWGYEQYF.